Sequencing of this TCR beta chain was carried out in a study of cytomegalovirus exposure and HLA in healthy donors. Points from the study as a whole: Among TCR beta chains of equal frequency, HLA-associated ones were more clonally expanded in a later analysis.

Germline loops: CDR1 SGHAT, CDR2 FQNNGV. The CDR3 consists of 15 residues. V gave up 5 bases and J gave up 4 bases, with 18 bases separating them. Both 60 Vbeta primers and 13 Jbeta primers went into the PCR. The assay was immunoSEQ multiplex PCR, and TCRdb's table has in-frame clones only and misses some. The sample records roughly 60,000 clones, about 71% being singletons. Only one count was recorded for this clone. Its antigen is still unknown. Material: PBMCs. The rearrangement links TRBV11-2 to TRBJ2-7; a possible D gene is TRBD2 (6 bases). The receptor's source is a woman aged 60-75 years in good health and CMV-seropositive. The CDR3 region has the DNA TGTGCCAGCAGCGGCCTACTCCGGGAGCCTTACGAGCAGTACTTC. This codes for CASSGLLREPYEQYF.